The TCR beta chain described here comes from a study of post-analysis software for immune sequencing data. Study-level information: The disease courses spanned relapsing-remitting, secondary progressive and progressive-relapsing forms of multiple sclerosis.

Regarding the study as a whole: A handful of TRBV segments were significantly more frequent in patients than in controls. TRBV5-6, TRBV5-1 and TRBV20-1 were among these segments.

The CDR3 is 13 amino acids. Trimming left V 4 bases short and J 1 base short, with 7 bases between. Sequencing libraries made from TCR beta cDNA carried unique molecular identifiers. TCRdb re-analysed the PCR reads in MiXCR, keeping a single row per CDR3 protein. This repertoire shows hundreds of thousands of distinct CDR3 sequences, about 40% found once; its top ten account for 7.6%. This clonotype was counted once. As yet, its antigen is unknown. The chain combines TRBV12-3 or TRBV12-4 with TRBJ1-1; D uncertain. The specimen was blood. The receptor's source is a girl aged 2-10 years with multiple sclerosis. Written as DNA, the CDR3 is TGTGCCAGCAGTTCCCAACAGAACACTGAAGCTTTCTTT. This translates into CASSSQQNTEAFF.